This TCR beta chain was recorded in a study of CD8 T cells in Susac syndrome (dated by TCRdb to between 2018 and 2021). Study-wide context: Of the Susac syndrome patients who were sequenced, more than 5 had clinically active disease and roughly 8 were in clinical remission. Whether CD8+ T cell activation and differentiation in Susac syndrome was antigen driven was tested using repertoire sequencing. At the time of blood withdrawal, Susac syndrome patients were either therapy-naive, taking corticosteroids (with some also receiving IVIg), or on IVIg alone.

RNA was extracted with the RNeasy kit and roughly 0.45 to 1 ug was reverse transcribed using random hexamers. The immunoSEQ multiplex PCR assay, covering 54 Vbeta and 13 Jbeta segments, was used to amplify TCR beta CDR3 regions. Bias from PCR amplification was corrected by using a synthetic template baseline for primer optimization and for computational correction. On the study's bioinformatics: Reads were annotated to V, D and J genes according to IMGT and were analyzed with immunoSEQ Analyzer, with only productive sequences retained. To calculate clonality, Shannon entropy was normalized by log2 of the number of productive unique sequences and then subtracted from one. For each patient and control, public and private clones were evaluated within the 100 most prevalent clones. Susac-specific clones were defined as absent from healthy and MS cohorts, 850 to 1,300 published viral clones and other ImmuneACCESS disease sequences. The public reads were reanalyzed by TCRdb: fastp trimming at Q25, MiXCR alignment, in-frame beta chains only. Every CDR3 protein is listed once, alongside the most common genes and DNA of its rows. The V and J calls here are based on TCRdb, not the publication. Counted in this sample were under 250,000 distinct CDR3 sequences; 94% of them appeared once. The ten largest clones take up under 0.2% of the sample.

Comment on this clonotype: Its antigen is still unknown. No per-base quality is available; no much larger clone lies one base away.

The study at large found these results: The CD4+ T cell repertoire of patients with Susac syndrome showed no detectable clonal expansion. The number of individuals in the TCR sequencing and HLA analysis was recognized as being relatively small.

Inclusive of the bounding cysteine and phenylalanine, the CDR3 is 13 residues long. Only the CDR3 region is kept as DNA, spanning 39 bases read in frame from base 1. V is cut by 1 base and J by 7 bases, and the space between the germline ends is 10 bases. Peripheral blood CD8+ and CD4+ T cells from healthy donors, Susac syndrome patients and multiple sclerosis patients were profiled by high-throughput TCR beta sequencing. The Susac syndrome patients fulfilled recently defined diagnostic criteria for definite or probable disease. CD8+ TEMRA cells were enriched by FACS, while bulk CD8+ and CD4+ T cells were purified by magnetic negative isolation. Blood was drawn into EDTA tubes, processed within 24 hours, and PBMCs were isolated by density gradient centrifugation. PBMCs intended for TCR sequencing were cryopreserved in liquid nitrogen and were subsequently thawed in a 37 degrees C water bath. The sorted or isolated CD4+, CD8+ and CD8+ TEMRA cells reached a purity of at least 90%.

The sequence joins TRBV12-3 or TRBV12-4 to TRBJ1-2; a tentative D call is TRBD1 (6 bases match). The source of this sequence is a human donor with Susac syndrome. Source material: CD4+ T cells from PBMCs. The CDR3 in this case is CASSLDRVFGYTF. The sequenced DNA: TGTGCCAGCAGTTTAGACAGGGTGTTTGGCTACACCTTC.